Listed below are T cell receptor beta chains from one sample, sequenced in a study of T cells after posttransplantation cyclophosphamide. The assay was immunoSEQ multiplex PCR, and TCRdb's table has in-frame clones only and misses some. The sample contains 7,500 to 10,000 clones, more than 70% of which appear only once. Specimen: PBMCs, collected approximately 430 days after allogeneic stem cell transplant with calcineurin inhibitor and methotrexate. The receptors were sampled from a male patient aged 45-60 years who received an allogeneic stem cell transplant from an unrelated donor, was CMV-positive, and had chronic GVHD only. Some T cells may have come from the graft donor. The CDR3 runs from the conserved cysteine through the conserved F or W. The D gene is left open where the match is weak. The listing skips clone size in some rows; elsewhere it reads once, few, many or a size class.

>-|TRBJ2-7|-|TRBV7-2
TGTGCCAGCAGCTTGGGGGGGGGCGGACCATCCCACGAGCAGTACTTC
CASSLGGGGPSHEQYF
>TRBD1|TRBJ1-2|-|TRBV19
TGTGCCAGTAGTCTACAGACAGGGGCAACGGTATACTATGGCTACACCTTC
CASSLQTGATVYYGYTF
>TRBD2|TRBJ2-1|-|TRBV9
TGTGCCAGCGTAGGGCCTAGCGGGAGCAATGAGCAGTTCTTC
CASVGPSGSNEQFF
>TRBD1|TRBJ1-5|-|TRBV7-2
TGTGCCAGCGCCGTTGGGACAGGGTACCTTCGGTATAGCAATCAGCCCCAGCATTTT
CASAVGTGYLRYSNQPQHF
>-|TRBJ2-7|-|TRBV6-6
TGTGCCAGCAGTTACTCCACGACTAGCTCCTACGAGCAGTACTTC
CASSYSTTSSYEQYF
>TRBD1|TRBJ2-7|once|TRBV6-1
TGTGCCAGCAGTGTACTGACAGGGGCCTACGAGCAGTACTTC
CASSVLTGAYEQYF
>-|TRBJ2-4|-|TRBV9
TGTGCCAGCAGCGCGAACGGGAACATTCAGTACTTC
CASSANGNIQYF
>TRBD1|TRBJ2-7|once|TRBV29-1
TGCAGCGTTGAAGATCGTGGCAGGGGGTTATCCTACGAGCAGTACTTC
CSVEDRGRGLSYEQYF
>-|TRBJ2-7|-|TRBV28
TGTGCCAGCGGTACCATCGGAGAGGGGGCCTACGAGCAGTACTTC
CASGTIGEGAYEQYF
>-|TRBJ1-4|-|TRBV9
TGTGCCAGCAGCGCGGGGGGCGGGAGTAATGAAAAACTGTTTTTT
CASSAGGGSNEKLFF
>-|TRBJ2-3|-|TRBV14
TGTGCCAGCAGCCAAGAGCTAGCGCTAATAACAGATACGCAGTATTTT
CASSQELALITDTQYF
>-|TRBJ2-7|-|TRBV18
TGTGCCAGCTCAAAGTTGGGCCTAATCTCCTACGAGCAGTACTTC
CASSKLGLISYEQYF
>TRBD1|TRBJ1-1|once|TRBV19
TGTGCCAGTAGTTATCAAGGGACAGGGGGCTTTACGAACACTGAAGCTTTCTTT
CASSYQGTGGFTNTEAFF
>-|TRBJ2-3|-|TRBV5-1
TGCGCCAGCAGCTTGGACGTCTTCGGGGGCACAGATACGCAGTATTTT
CASSLDVFGGTDTQYF
>-|TRBJ1-1|-|TRBV4-1
TGCGCCAGCAGCCAATCTTCGACAGCCGAAGCTTTCTTT
CASSQSSTAEAFF
>-|TRBJ2-1|-|TRBV5-1
TGCGCCAGCAGCTCAGGGAAGGGGACAAAGCAGTTCTTC
CASSSGKGTKQFF
>-|TRBJ2-2|-|TRBV5-1
TGCGCCAGCAGTGGCACCGTGCCGGGGGTCAACACCGGGGAGCTGTTTTTT
CASSGTVPGVNTGELFF
>-|TRBJ2-3|-|TRBV11-3
TGTGCCAGCAGCCTGTCCAGAGATACGCAGTATTTT
CASSLSRDTQYF
>TRBD1|TRBJ2-5|-|TRBV7-9
TGTGCCAGCAGCTTAGGGACAGGGCTTGTGGAGACCCAGTACTTC
CASSLGTGLVETQYF
>TRBD2|TRBJ2-4|-|TRBV28
TGTGCCAGCAGTTTATCATCGGCTAGCGGGAGAGTTAGTGCCAAAAACATTCAGTACTTC
CASSLSSASGRVSAKNIQYF
>-|TRBJ2-1|-|TRBV5-4
TGTGCCAGCAGCTTAGCCGCCCCCTACAATGAGCAGTTCTTC
CASSLAAPYNEQFF
>-|TRBJ2-6|-|TRBV7-6
TGTGCCAGCAGTCATGGGTCAGGGGGGGCCAACGTCCTGACTTTC
CASSHGSGGANVLTF
>-|TRBJ2-7|-|TRBV9
TGTGCCAGCAGTCTTGGCCCCGGAGCCTACGAGCAGTACTTC
CASSLGPGAYEQYF
>TRBD2|TRBJ2-3|-|TRBV2
TGTGCCAGCAGTGAAATAGCGGGCTCCCCTGGGGATACGCAGTATTTT
CASSEIAGSPGDTQYF
>-|TRBJ2-2|-|TRBV18
TGTGCCAGCTCCCCTATGGAGGGGATCCCCGGGGAGCTGTTTTTT
CASSPMEGIPGELFF
>TRBD2|TRBJ2-3|-|TRBV10-3
TGTGCCATCAGTGAGTCTCCTAGCGGGGGCACAGATACGCAGTATTTT
CAISESPSGGTDTQYF
>-|TRBJ2-3|-|TRBV4-3
TGCGCCAGCAGCCAAGACGAGGCTAGCGAATTAGATACGCAGTATTTT
CASSQDEASELDTQYF